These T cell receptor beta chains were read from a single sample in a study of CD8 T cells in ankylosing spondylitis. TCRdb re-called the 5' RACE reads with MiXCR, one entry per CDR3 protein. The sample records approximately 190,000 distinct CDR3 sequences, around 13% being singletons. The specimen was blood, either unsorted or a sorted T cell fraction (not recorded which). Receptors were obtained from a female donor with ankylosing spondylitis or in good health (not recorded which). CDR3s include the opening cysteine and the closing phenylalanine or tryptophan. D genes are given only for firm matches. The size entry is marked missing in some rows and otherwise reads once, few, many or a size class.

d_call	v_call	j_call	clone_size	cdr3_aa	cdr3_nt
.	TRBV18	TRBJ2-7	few	CASSPLWRGSYEQYF	TGTGCCAGCTCACCCCTGTGGCGGGGCTCCTACGAGCAGTACTTC
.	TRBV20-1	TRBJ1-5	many	CSGGQPQHF	TGCAGTGGGGGTCAGCCCCAGCATTTT
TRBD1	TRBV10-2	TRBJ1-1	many	CASRHSQGAGTEAFF	TGCGCCAGCAGACACTCACAGGGGGCAGGGACTGAAGCTTTCTTT
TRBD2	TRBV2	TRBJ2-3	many	CASSDSMTSGRTTDTQYF	TGTGCCAGCAGTGATTCTATGACTAGCGGGAGGACCACAGATACGCAGTATTTT
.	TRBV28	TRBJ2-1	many	CASTEGPGRGEQFF	TGTGCCAGCACAGAGGGGCCAGGAAGGGGTGAGCAGTTCTTC
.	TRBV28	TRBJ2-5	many	CASSLSLKGGGETQYF	TGTGCCAGCAGTTTATCCTTAAAAGGAGGAGGAGAGACCCAGTACTTC
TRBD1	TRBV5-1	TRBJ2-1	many	CASSFSGQGRDEQFF	TGCGCCAGCAGCTTTAGCGGACAGGGGCGCGATGAGCAGTTCTTC
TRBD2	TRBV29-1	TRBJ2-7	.	CSAAAGGPYEQYF	TGCAGCGCGGCAGCGGGAGGGCCATACGAGCAGTACTTC
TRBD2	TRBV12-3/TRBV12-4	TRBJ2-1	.	CASSSPAGVDNEQFF	TGTGCCAGCAGTTCCCCAGCGGGAGTGGACAATGAGCAGTTCTTC
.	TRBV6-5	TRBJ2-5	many	CASSYSGALQETQYF	TGTGCCAGCAGTTACTCGGGGGCCCTGCAAGAGACCCAGTACTTC
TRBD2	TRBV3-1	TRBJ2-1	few	CASSQVAAGGPSEQFF	TGTGCCAGCAGCCAAGTCGCGGCGGGAGGGCCCTCCGAGCAGTTCTTC
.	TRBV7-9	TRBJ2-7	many	CASRVDSSYEQYF	TGTGCCAGCAGAGTCGACAGCTCCTACGAGCAGTACTTC
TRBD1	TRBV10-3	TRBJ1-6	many	CAISAGTGPLGLHF	TGTGCCATCAGCGCCGGGACAGGGCCTTTGGGGCTCCACTTT
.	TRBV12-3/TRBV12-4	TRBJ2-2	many	CASKEHLNTGELFF	TGTGCCAGCAAAGAACATTTGAACACCGGGGAGCTGTTTTTT
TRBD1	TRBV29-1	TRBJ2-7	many	CSVEATGGSEQYF	TGCAGCGTTGAGGCTACAGGGGGCAGCGAGCAGTACTTC